Given below is one T cell receptor (beta chain) in context. Its antigen is not identified. At one boundary the junction diverges from the germline segment, which might be a read error. Germline assignment: CDR1 SGHTA and CDR2 FQGTGA. This CDR3 spans 13 amino acids. This record comes from a study of T cells in localized non-small cell lung cancer. Assay used: immunoSEQ multiplex PCR; TCRdb lists only in-frame clones, some missing. The sample lists 23,000 or so clones; approximately 88% were seen once. Study-level points and caveats: The greatest T cell clonality was found in uninvolved adjacent lung (higher than in tumor). Adjacent lung tissue had a median roughly 52 of the top 100 clones found in the tumor. An association was observed between higher blood T cell density and longer overall survival.

The rearrangement joins TRBV7-3 to TRBJ1-1; TRBD1 agrees at 9 bases. This clonotype originated in an older male donor with stage II lung adenocarcinoma. The sequencing here drew on peripheral blood mononuclear cells, taken before any cancer treatment. The CDR3 bases are TGTGCCAGCAGCCTAACAGGGGGCGGGGAAGCTTTCTTT. Its translation is CASSLTGGGEAFF.